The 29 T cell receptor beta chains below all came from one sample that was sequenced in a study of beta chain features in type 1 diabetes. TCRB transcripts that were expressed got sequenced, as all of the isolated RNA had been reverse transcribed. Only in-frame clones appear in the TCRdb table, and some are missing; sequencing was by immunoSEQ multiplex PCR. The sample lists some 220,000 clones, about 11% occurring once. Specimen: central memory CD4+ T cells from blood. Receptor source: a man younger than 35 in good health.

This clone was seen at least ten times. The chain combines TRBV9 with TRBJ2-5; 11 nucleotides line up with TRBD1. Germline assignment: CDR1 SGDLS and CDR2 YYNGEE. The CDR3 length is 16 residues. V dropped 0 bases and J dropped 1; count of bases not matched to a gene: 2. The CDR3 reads CASSVAGTGGQETQYF. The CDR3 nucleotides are TGTGCCAGCAGCGTAGCCGGGACAGGGGGCCAAGAGACCCAGTACTTC.

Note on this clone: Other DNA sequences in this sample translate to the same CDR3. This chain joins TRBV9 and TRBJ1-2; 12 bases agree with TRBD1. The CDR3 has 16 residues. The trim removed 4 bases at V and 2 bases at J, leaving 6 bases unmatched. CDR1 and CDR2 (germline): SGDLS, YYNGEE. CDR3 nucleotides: TGTGCCAGCAGCCGGGGACAGGGGGCGGGAAACTATGGCTACACCTTC. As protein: CASSRGQGAGNYGYTF. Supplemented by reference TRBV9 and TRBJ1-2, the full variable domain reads DSGVTQTPKHLITATGQRVTLRCSPRSGDLSVYWYQQSLDQGLQFLIQYYNGEERAKGNILERFSAQQFPDLHSELNLSSLELGDSALYFCASSRGQGAGNYGYTFGSGTRLTVV.

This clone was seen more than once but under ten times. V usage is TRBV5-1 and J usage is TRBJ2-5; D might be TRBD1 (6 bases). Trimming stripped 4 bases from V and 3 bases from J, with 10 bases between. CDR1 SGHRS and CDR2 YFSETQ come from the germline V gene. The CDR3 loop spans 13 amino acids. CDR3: CASSIRTEETQYF. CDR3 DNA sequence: TGCGCCAGCAGCATTAGGACAGAAGAGACCCAGTACTTC.

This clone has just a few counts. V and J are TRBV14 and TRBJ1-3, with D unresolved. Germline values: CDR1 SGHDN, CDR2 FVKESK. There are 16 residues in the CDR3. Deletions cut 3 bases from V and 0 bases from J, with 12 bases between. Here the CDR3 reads CASSHRTVHSGNTIYF. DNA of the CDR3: TGTGCCAGCAGCCATCGGACGGTGCACTCTGGAAACACCATATATTTT.

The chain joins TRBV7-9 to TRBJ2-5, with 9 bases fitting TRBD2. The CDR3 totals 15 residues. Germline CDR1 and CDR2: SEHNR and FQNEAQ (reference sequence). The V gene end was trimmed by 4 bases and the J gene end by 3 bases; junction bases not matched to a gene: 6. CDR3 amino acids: CASSSPLAGKETQYF. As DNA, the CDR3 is TGTGCCAGCAGCTCGCCTCTAGCGGGAAAAGAGACCCAGTACTTC.

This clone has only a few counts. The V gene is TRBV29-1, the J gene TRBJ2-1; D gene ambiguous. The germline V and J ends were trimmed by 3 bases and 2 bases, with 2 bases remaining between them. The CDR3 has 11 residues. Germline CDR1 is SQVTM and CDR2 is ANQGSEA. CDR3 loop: CSVETYNEQFF. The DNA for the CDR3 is TGCAGCGTTGAGACCTACAATGAGCAGTTCTTC.

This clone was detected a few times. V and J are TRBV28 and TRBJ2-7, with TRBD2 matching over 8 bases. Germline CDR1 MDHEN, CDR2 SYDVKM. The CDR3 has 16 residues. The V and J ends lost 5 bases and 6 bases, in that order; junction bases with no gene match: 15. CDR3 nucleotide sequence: TGTGCCAGCAGTCTGATCAGCGGGAGTGGGGTGGCCGAGCAGTACTTC. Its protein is CASSLISGSGVAEQYF.

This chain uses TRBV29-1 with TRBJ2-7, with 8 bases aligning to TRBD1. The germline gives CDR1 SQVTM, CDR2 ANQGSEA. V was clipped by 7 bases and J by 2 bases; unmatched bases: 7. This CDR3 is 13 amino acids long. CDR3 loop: CSAQGGQAYEQYF. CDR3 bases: TGCAGCGCCCAAGGGGGACAGGCCTACGAGCAGTACTTC.

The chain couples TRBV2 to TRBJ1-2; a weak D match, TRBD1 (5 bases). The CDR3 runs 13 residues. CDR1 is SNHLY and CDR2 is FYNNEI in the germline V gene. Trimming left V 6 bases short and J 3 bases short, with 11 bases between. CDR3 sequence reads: CASRRDSHYGYTF. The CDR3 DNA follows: TGTGCCAGCAGGAGGGACTCCCACTATGGCTACACCTTC.

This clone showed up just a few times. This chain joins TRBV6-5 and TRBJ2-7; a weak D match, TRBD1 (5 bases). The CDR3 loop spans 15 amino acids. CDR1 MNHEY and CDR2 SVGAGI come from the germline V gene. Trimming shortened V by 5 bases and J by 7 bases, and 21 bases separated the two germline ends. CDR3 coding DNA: TGTGCCAGCAGTGCTAGTAGACTCCCGTCAGGGGAGCAGTACTTC. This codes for CASSASRLPSGEQYF.

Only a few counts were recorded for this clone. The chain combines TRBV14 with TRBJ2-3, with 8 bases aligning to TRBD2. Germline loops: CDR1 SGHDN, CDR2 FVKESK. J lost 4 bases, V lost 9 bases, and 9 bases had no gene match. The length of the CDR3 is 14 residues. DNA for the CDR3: TGTGCCAGTTCCGGGACTAGGTATTCAGATACGCAGTATTTT. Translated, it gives CASSGTRYSDTQYF.

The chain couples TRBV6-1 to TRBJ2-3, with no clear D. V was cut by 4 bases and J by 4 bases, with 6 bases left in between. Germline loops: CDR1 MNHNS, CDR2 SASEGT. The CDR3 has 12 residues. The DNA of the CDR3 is TGTGCCAGCAGTGTATGGGCAGATACGCAGTATTTT. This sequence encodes CASSVWADTQYF.

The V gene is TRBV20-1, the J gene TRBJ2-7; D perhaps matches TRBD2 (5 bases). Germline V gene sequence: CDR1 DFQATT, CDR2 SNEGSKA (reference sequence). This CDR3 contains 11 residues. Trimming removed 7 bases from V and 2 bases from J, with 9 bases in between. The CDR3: CSVRAAYEQYF. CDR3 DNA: TGCAGTGTGAGGGCCGCCTACGAGCAGTACTTC.

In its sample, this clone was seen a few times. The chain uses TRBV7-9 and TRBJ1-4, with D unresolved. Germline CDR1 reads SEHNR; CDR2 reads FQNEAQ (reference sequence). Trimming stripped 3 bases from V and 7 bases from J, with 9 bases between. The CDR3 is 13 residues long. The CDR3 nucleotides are TGTGCCAGCAGCTTCTCAACTGGTGAAAAACTGTTTTTT. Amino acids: CASSFSTGEKLFF.

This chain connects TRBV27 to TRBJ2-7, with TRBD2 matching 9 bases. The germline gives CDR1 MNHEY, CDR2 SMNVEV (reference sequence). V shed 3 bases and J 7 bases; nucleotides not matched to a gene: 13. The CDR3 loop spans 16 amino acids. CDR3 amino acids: CASSLTLAGGPGEQYF. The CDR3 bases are TGTGCCAGCAGTTTGACACTGGCGGGAGGGCCAGGGGAGCAGTACTTC.

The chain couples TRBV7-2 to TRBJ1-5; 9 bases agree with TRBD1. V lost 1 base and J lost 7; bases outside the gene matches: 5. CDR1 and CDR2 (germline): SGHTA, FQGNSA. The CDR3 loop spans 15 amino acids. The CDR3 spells CASSLGNRGLQPQHF. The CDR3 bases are TGTGCCAGCAGCTTAGGGAACAGGGGGCTACAGCCCCAGCATTTT. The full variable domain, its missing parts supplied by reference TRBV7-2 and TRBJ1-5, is GAGVSQSPSNKVTEKGKDVELRCDPISGHTALYWYRQSLGQGLEFLIYFQGNSAPDKSGLPSDRFSAERTGGSVSTLTIQRTQQEDSAVYLCASSLGNRGLQPQHFGDGTRLSIL.

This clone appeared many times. The CDR3 DNA is TGTGCCAGCAGTTTAGGCACAGGGACATACAATGAGCAGTTCTTC. Protein product: CASSLGTGTYNEQFF. The gene calls are TRBV27 and TRBJ2-1; perhaps TRBD1 as D (6 bases). This CDR3 is 15 amino acids long. Trimming removed 2 bases from V and 4 bases from J, with 12 bases in between. Germline V lookup: CDR1 MNHEY, CDR2 SMNVEV (reference sequence).

Here the CDR3 DNA reads TGTGCCAGCAGCGGCAACAGGGGATGGGGCAATGAGCAGTTCTTC. Residues: CASSGNRGWGNEQFF. The chain links TRBV9 to TRBJ2-1, with TRBD1 matching over 7 bases. V lost 3 bases to trimming and J lost 6 bases; unmatched junction nucleotides: 9. Germline V gene lookup returns CDR1 SGDLS and CDR2 YYNGEE. The CDR3 is made up of 15 amino acids.

DNA of the CDR3: TGCGCCAGCAGCTTGAGTAATCCCGGCAGGGGCTTTTACGAGCAGTACTTC. This codes for CASSLSNPGRGFYEQYF. This chain uses TRBV5-1 with TRBJ2-7; D perhaps matches TRBD1 (6 bases). The CDR3 runs 17 residues. CDR1 is SGHRS, CDR2 YFSETQ, per germline. Trimming removed 1 base from V and 4 bases from J, with 21 bases in between.

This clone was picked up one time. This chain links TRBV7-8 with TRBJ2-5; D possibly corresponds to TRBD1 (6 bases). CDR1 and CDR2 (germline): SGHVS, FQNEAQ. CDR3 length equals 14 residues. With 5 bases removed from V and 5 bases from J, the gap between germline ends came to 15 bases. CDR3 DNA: TGTGCCAGCAGCGACGGGACAAAACACGAGACCCAGTACTTC. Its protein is CASSDGTKHETQYF.

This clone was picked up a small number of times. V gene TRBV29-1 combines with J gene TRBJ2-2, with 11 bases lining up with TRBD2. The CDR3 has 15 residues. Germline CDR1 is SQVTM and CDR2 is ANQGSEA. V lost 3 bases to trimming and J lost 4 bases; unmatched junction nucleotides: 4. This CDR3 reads CSVDPLAGATGELFF. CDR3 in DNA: TGCAGCGTTGACCCACTAGCGGGAGCCACCGGGGAGCTGTTTTTT.

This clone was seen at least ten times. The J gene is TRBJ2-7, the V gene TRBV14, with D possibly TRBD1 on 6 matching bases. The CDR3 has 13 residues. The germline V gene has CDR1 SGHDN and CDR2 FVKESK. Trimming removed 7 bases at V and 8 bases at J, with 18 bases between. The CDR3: CASNPTGTYKQYF. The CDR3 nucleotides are TGTGCCAGCAACCCCACCGGGACATACAAGCAGTACTTC. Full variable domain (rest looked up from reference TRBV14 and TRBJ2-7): EAGVTQFPSHSVIEKGQTVTLRCDPISGHDNLYWYRRVMGKEIKFLLHFVKESKQDESGMPNNRFLAERTGGTYSTLKVQPAELEDSGVYFCASNPTGTYKQYFGPGTRLTVT.

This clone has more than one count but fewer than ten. The CDR3 here is CASSQVLAPYSNQPQHF. In nucleotides, the CDR3 is TGCGCCAGCAGCCAAGTCTTGGCGCCTTATAGCAATCAGCCCCAGCATTTT. J is TRBJ1-5 and V is TRBV4-1; no reliable D call. The germline CDR1 and CDR2 sequences are MGHRA and YSYEKL. The germline V and J ends were trimmed by 1 base and 0 bases, with 13 bases remaining between them. This CDR3 comprises 17 residues.

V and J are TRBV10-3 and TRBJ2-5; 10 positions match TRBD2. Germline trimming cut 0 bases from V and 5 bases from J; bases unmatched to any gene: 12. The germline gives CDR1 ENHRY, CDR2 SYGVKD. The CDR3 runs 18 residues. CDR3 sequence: CAISESKGASGRGETQYF. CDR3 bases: TGTGCCATCAGTGAGTCGAAAGGGGCTAGCGGGAGAGGGGAGACCCAGTACTTC.

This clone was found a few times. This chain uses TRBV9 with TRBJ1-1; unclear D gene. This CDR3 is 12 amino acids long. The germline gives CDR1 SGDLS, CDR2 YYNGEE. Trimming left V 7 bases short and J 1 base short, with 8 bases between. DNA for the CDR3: TGTGCCAGCGGTGGGAAGAACACTGAAGCTTTCTTT. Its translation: CASGGKNTEAFF.

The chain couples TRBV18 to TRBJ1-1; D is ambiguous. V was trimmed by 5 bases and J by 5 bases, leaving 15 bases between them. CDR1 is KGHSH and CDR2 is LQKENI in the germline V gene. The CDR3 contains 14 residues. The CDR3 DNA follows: TGTGCCAGCTCAGCCGGTCTATTGGGGACTGAAGCTTTCTTT. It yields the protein CASSAGLLGTEAFF.

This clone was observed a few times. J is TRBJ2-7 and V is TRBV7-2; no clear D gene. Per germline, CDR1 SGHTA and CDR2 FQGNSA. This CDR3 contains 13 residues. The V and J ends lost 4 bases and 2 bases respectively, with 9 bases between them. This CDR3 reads CASSSASAYEQYF. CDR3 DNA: TGTGCCAGCAGCTCAGCCAGTGCCTACGAGCAGTACTTC.

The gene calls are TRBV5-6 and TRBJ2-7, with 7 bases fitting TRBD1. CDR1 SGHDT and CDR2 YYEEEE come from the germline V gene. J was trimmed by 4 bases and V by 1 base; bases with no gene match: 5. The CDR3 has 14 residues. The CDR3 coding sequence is TGTGCCAGCAGCTTGTTACAGGGGAGATACGAGCAGTACTTC. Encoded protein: CASSLLQGRYEQYF.

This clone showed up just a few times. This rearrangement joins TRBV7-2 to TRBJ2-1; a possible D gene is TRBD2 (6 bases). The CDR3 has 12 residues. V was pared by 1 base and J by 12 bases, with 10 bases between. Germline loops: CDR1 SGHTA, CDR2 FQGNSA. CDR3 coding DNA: TGTGCCAGCAGCTTAGAACGGGAGCGGCAGTTCTTC. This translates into CASSLERERQFF.